This T cell receptor beta chain was retrieved from a study of blood T cells in healthy people across ages. Regarding this clonotype: Its antigen remains unidentified.

Overall study results and limits: The fall in TCR beta diversity per million T cells was roughly linear with age.

V lost 4 bases, J lost 9 bases, and 11 bases stayed unmatched. In germline, CDR1 is SGHRS, CDR2 YFSETQ. The CDR3 runs 16 residues. Through a sample-barcoded 5' primer and a J-beta primer mix, a second PCR was run for roughly 6 to 11 cycles. A template-switch adaptor containing 12 random nucleotides labeled each cDNA molecule. TCRdb called the 5' RACE reads again in MiXCR, with one record for every CDR3 protein. Of hundreds of thousands of distinct CDR3 sequences listed, around 54% were seen once; the top ten hold approximately 40%. Peripheral blood, about 9.4 milliliters per donor, was collected. Sequencing was carried out using blood. This chain connects TRBV5-1 to TRBJ2-1; TRBD2 aligns across 12 bases. This receptor was taken from a man aged 55-75 years in good health. The CDR3 loop reads CASSAASGGARGEQFF. The CDR3 coding sequence is TGCGCCAGCAGCGCCGCTAGCGGGGGGGCCCGGGGTGAGCAGTTCTTC.